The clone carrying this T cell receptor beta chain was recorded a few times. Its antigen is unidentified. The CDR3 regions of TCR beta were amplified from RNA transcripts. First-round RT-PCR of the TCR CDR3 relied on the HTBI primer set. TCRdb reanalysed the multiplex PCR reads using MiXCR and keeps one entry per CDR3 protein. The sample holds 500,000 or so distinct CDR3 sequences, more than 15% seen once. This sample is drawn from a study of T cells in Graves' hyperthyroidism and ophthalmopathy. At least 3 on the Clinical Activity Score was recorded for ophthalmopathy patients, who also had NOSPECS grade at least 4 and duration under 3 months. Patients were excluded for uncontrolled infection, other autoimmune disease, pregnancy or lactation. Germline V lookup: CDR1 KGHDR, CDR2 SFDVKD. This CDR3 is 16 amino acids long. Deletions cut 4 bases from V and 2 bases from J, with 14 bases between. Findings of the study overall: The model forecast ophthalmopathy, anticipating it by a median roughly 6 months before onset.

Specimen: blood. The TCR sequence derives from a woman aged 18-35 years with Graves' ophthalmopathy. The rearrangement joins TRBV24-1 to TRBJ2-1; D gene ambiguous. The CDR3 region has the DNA TGTGCCACCAGTGACCCTTCGGGCTCCACCTACAATGAGCAGTTCTTC. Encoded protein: CATSDPSGSTYNEQFF.